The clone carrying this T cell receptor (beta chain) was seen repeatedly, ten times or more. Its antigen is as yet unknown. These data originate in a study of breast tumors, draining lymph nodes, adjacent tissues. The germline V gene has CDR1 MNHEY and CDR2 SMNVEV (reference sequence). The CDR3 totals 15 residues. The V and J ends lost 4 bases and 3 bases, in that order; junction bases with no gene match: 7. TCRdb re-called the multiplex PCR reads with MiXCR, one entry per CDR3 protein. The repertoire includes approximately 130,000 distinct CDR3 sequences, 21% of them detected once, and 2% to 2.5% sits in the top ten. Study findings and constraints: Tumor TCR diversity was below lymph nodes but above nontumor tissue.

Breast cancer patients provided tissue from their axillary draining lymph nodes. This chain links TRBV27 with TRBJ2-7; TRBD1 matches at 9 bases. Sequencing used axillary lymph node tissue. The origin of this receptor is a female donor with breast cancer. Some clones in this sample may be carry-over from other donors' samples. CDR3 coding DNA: TGTGCCAGCAGTTCCCGGGACAGGGTTATCTACGAGCAGTACTTC. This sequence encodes CASSSRDRVIYEQYF.